This T cell receptor beta chain was sequenced for a study of blood T cell repertoires in COVID-19. At the level of the study: The study drew acute and convalescent COVID-19 samples from the United States, Italy and Spain. Nucleic acid was either cDNA or gDNA, and it came from T cells, B-cell-depleted T cells, or PBMCs.

Per the germline V gene, CDR1 is LGHNA and CDR2 is YNFKEQ. This CDR3 has 18 residues. The junction had 18 bases not matched to a gene; V was cut back by 0 bases and J by 8 bases. Original analysis: Scientists estimated how many nucleated cells there were by amplifying reference gene primers. Profiled with immunoSEQ multiplex PCR; TCRdb holds only in-frame clones, not every one. D and trimming come from the DNA, and the V and J calls and clone size come from that table. The data show more than 85,000 clones, around nine tenths seen once. The rearrangement uses TRBV4-2 and TRBJ1-2; 7 bases agree with TRBD1. Sequences were obtained from peripheral blood. This sequence originates from a man in his 70s with acute or convalescent COVID-19. The CDR3 bases are TGTGCCAGCAGCCAAGACCTTCCCGACAGGGCGGCCTTAGGGGGCTACACCTTC. It is translated as CASSQDLPDRAALGGYTF.